These T cell receptor beta chains were read from a single sample in a study of cytomegalovirus exposure and HLA in healthy donors. The method was immunoSEQ multiplex PCR; TCRdb's version includes in-frame clones alone and lacks a portion of them. The sample holds roughly 100,000 clones, over 75% seen once. The sample was PBMCs. The receptor source for this set is a woman aged 40 to 55 in good health and CMV-seropositive. CDR3s leave out the opening cysteine and the closing phenylalanine or tryptophan.

>TRBV6-1
ASLNRASYEQY
>TRBV9
ASSVGQGDLYEQY
>TRBV6-5
ASSYFAVNGELF
>TRBV6-1
ASSPRFYEQY
>TRBV28
ASSLLFYRTSGSTDTQY
>TRBV18
ASSPRQIMNTEAF
>TRBV25-1
ASSLTGWNYGYT
>TRBV19
ASSIDLEVREAF
>TRBV10-3
AISGGSVESGANVLT
>TRBV28
ASSLWTGSTDTQY
>TRBV7-6
ASSLGTSGSINSYEQY
>TRBV4-2
ASSRGTIPNTEAF
>TRBV10-3
AISESSGGFYGYT
>TRBV28
ASTPRELNYGYT
>TRBV5-4
ASSPEGVGAF
>TRBV2
ASSVTAKQF
>TRBV7-2
ASSASGFVGKNIQY
>TRBV5-4
ASNGLSNTEAF
>TRBV28
ASSVRFSGNTIY
>TRBV6-1
ASNESPYSGRADEQY
>TRBV5-1
ASSLGTGSGNTIY
>TRBV13
ASSQSVEQY
>TRBV6-1
ASSETSIGEQF
>TRBV18
ASSPGPNTGELF
>TRBV29-1
SVDPSPLAGYGYT
>TRBV29-1
SVETGFEAF
>TRBV11-2
ASSHSETRVSRPQH
>TRBV7-2
ASSHSNQPQH
>TRBV11-3
ASSLGGPGANVLT
>TRBV2
ASTGDSDYNEQF
>TRBV7-2
ASSPGGASNRPQH
>TRBV19
ASSISREGSYNEQF
>TRBV28
ASRTFNRGQGDEQY
>TRBV7-9
ASSYPLQGDNEQF
>TRBV11-2
ASKREGRGEQY
>TRBV19
ASSILRRGQRRIMNTEAF
>TRBV18
ASSPGQGASNEQF
>TRBV11-3
ASSFTGGYNYGYT
>TRBV5-4
ASSPGTANTEAF
>TRBV6-1
ASSEFGDGYT
>TRBV28
ASSLERGGSYNEQF
>TRBV28
ASRGAGALDEQF
>TRBV28
ASSIGTGDQPQH
>TRBV11-3
ASSLPGQGAEQY
>TRBV18
ASSPPFREGTDTQY
>TRBV4-2
ASRATGISEEAF
>TRBV6-4
ASSDSGRDANEQF
>TRBV27
ASSSGTRNTEAF
>TRBV4-3
ASRTSIAYNEQF
>TRBV4-3
ASSTLTGTYTEAF
>TRBV2
ARSGGTEAF
>TRBV5-6
ASSVIPTGGNEQF
>TRBV27
ASSYKRLLGYT
>TRBV28
ASTGSSNQPQH
>TRBV7-2
ASSFWTGTGETQY
>TRBV25-1
ASSEYSSASGLH
>TRBV6-5
ASSYSEGVNTEAF
>TRBV29-1
SVEATGKDTEAF